This section outlines one T cell receptor (beta chain) sequence together with its context. What it recognizes is unknown. This sample was included in a study of cytomegalovirus exposure and HLA in healthy donors. Primers: 60 Vbeta forward and 13 Jbeta reverse. Measured with immunoSEQ multiplex PCR; TCRdb has only the in-frame clones, and not every one. This sample has 35,000 to 50,000 clones; approximately 70% occur once, and the top ten carry roughly 3.7%. The CDR3 is made up of 20 amino acids. Trimming removed 3 bases at V and 0 bases at J, with 25 bases between. Germline loops: CDR1 MGHRA, CDR2 YSYEKL. Overall study results and limits: Immune exposure information comprised only CMV serostatus. One later analysis reportedly identified an Asian-associated ancestry cluster that showed fewer N-insertions than the approximately 700-donor mean. Later on, a genetic analysis was performed. It linked a missense variant in DCLRE1C with V- and J-gene trimming of TCR beta. Listed as cytomegalovirus-associated were more than 150 TCR beta chains.

The sequenced material came from PBMCs. The chain recombines TRBV4-1 with TRBJ2-3; D might be TRBD1 (6 bases). This TCR was recovered from a man aged 40-49 years in good health and CMV-seronegative. The CDR3 is CASSQAYLKRSGGSTDTQYF. The CDR3 DNA follows: TGCGCCAGCAGCCAGGCGTACCTAAAAAGATCTGGGGGCAGCACAGATACGCAGTATTTT.